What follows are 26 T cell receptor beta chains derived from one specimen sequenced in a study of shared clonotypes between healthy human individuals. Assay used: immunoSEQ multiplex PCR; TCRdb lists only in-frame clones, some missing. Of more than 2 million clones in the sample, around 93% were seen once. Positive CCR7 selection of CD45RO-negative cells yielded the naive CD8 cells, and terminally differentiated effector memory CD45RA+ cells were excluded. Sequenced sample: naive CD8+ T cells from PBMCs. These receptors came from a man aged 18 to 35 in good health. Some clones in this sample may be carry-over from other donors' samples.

Here the CDR3 DNA reads TGTGCCAGCAGCTTAGTTGCTAGCGGGAGCTCCTACGAGCAGTACTTC. Protein product: CASSLVASGSSYEQYF. The chain couples TRBV7-2 to TRBJ2-7; TRBD2 aligns across 10 bases. The germline V gene encodes CDR1 SGHTA and CDR2 FQGNSA. J was trimmed by 0 bases and V by 1 base; bases with no gene match: 3. The length of the CDR3 is 16 residues.

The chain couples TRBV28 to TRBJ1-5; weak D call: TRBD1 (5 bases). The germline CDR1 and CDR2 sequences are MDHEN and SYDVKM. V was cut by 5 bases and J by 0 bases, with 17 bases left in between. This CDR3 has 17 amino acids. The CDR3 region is CASSPLAGVNSNQPQHF. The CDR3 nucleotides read TGTGCCAGCAGTCCATTGGCGGGGGTTAATAGCAATCAGCCCCAGCATTTT.

CDR3 nucleotides: TGCGCCAGCAGCCCGGGACCCCCCGCCACCTCCTCCTACGAGCAGTACTTC. Protein: CASSPGPPATSSYEQYF. The rearrangement uses TRBV4-1 and TRBJ2-7; the D call may be TRBD1 or TRBD2 (5 bases each). The CDR3 is 17 residues long. The germline V and J ends were trimmed by 4 bases and 0 bases, with 19 bases remaining between them. The germline V gene encodes CDR1 MGHRA and CDR2 YSYEKL.

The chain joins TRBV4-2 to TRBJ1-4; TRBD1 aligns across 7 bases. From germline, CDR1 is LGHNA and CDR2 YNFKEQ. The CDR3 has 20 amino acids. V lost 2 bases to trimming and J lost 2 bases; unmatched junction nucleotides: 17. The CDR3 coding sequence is TGTGCCAGCAGCCAATTCGTCCCGACAGGGCGTGCACCGACTAATGAAAAACTGTTTTTT. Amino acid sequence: CASSQFVPTGRAPTNEKLFF.

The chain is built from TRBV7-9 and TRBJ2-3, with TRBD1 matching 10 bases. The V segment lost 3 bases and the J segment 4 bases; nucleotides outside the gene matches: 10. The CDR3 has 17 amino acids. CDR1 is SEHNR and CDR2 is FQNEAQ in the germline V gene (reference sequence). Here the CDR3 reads CASSFPTGGGFSDTQYF. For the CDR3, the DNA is TGTGCCAGCAGCTTTCCGACAGGGGGCGGGTTCTCAGATACGCAGTATTTT.

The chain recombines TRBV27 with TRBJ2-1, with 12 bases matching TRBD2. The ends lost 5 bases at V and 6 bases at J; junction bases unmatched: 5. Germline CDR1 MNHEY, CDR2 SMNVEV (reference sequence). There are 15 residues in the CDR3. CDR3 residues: CASSPLAGGFNEQFF. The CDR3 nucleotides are TGTGCCAGCAGTCCTCTAGCGGGAGGGTTCAATGAGCAGTTCTTC.

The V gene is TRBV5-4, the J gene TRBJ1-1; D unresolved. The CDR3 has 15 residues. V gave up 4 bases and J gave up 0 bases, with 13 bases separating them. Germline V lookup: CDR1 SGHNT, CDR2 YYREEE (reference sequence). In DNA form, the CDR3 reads TGTGCCAGCAGCCCGGGGAACACTTTGAACACTGAAGCTTTCTTT. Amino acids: CASSPGNTLNTEAFF. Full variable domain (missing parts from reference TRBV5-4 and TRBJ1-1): ETGVTQSPTHLIKTRGQQVTLRCSSQSGHNTVSWYQQALGQGPQFIFQYYREEENGRGNFPPRFSGLQFPNYSSELNVNALELDDSALYLCASSPGNTLNTEAFFGQGTRLTVV.

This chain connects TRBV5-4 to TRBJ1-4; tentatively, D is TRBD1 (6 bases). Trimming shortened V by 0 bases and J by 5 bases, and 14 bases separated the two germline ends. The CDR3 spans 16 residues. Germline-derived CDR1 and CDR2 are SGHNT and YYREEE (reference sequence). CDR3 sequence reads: CASSLAQDSQNEKLFF. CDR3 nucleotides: TGTGCCAGCAGCTTGGCACAGGACAGTCAGAATGAAAAACTGTTTTTT.

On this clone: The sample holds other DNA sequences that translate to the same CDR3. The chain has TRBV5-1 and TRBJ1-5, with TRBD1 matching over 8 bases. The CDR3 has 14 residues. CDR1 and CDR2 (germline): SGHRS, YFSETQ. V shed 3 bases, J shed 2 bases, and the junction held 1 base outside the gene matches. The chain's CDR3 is CASSSGQGNQPQHF. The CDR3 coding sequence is TGCGCCAGCAGCTCGGGACAGGGCAATCAGCCCCAGCATTTT.

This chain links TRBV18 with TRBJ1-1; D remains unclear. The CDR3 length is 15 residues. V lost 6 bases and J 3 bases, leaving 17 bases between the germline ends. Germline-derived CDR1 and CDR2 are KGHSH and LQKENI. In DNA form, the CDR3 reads TGTGCCAGCTCCCCCGTTGGACCGTTTGACACTGAAGCTTTCTTT. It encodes CASSPVGPFDTEAFF.

CDR3 amino acids: CASSLQGPLNEQYF. CDR3 bases: TGTGCCAGCAGCCTACAGGGACCCTTAAACGAGCAGTACTTC. This chain links TRBV27 with TRBJ2-7; possibly TRBD1 for D (6 bases). Looked up from germline, CDR1 is MNHEY and CDR2 is SMNVEV (reference sequence). This CDR3 has 14 residues. V was clipped by 6 bases and J by 5 bases, with 17 bases between them.

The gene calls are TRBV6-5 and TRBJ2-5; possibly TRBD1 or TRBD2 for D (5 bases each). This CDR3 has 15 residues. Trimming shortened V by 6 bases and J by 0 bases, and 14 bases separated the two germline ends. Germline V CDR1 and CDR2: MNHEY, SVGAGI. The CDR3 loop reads CASRERDGYQETQYF. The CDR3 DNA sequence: TGTGCCAGCAGAGAACGGGACGGCTACCAAGAGACCCAGTACTTC.

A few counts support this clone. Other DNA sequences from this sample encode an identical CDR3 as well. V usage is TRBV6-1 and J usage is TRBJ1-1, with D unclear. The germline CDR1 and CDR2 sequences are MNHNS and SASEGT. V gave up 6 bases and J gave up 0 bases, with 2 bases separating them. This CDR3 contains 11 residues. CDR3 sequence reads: CASRMNTEAFF. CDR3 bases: TGTGCCAGCAGAATGAACACTGAAGCTTTCTTT.

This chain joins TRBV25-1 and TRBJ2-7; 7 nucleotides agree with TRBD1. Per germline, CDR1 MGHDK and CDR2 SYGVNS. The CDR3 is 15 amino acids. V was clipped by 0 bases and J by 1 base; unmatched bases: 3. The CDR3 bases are TGTGCCAGCAGTGAATATCTACAGGGGTCCTACGAGCAGTACTTC. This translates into CASSEYLQGSYEQYF.

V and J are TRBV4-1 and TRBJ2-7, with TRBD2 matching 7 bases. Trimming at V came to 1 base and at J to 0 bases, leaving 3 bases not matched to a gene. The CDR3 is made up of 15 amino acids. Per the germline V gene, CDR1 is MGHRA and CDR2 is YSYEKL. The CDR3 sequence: CASSQGRGDSYEQYF. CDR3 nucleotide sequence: TGCGCCAGCAGCCAAGGCCGGGGGGACTCCTACGAGCAGTACTTC.

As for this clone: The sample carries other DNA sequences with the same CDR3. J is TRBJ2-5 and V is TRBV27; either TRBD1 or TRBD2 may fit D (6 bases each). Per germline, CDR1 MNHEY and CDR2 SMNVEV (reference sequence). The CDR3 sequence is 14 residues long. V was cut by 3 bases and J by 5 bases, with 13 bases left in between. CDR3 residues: CASSFLGGEETQYF. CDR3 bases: TGTGCCAGCAGTTTTCTGGGGGGCGAGGAGACCCAGTACTTC.

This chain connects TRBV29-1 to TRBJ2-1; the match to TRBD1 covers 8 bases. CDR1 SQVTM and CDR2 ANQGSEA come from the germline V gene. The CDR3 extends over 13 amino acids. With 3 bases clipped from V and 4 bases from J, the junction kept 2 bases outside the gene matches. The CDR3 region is CSVETGEYNEQFF. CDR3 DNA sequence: TGCAGCGTTGAGACAGGGGAGTACAATGAGCAGTTCTTC.

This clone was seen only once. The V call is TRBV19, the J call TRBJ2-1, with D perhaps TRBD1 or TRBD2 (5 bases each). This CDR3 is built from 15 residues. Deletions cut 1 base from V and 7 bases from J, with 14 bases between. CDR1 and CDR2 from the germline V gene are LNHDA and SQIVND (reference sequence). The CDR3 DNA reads TGTGCCAGTAGTATAGGAGGGACGGCTCGTAATGAGCAGTTCTTC. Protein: CASSIGGTARNEQFF. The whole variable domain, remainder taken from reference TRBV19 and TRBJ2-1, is DGGITQSPKYLFRKEGQNVTLSCEQNLNHDAMYWYRQDPGQGLRLIYYSQIVNDFQKGDIAEGYSVSREKKESFPLTVTSAQKNPTAFYLCASSIGGTARNEQFFGPGTRLTVL.

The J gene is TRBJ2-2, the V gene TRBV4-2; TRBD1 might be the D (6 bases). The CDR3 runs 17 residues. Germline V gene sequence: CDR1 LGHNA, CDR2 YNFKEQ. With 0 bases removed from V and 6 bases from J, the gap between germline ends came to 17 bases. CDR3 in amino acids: CASSQDLEQGRAGELFF. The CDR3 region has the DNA TGTGCCAGCAGCCAAGATCTAGAACAGGGTAGAGCCGGGGAGCTGTTTTTT.

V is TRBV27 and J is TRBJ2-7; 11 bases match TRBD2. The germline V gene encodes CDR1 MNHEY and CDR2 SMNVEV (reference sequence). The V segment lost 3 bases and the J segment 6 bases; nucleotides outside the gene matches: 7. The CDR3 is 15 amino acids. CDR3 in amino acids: CASSFWSSGRREQYF. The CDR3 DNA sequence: TGTGCCAGCAGTTTTTGGTCTAGCGGGAGGCGCGAGCAGTACTTC.

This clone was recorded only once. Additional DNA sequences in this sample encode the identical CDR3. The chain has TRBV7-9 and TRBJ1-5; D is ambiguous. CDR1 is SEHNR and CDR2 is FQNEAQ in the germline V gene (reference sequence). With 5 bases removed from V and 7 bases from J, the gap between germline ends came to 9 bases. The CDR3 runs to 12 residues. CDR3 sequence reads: CASSLSSQPQHF. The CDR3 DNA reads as TGTGCCAGCAGCCTAAGCTCCCAGCCCCAGCATTTT. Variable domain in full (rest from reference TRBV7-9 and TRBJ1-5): DTGVSQNPRHKITKRGQNVTFRCDPISEHNRLYWYRQTLGQGPEFLTYFQNEAQLEKSRLLSDRFSAERPKGSFSTLEIQRTEQGDSAMYLCASSLSSQPQHFGDGTRLSIL.

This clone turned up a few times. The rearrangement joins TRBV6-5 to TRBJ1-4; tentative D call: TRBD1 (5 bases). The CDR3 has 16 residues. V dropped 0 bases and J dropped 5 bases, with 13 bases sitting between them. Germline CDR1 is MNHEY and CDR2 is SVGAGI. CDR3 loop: CASSYSVGEKNEKLFF. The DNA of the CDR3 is TGTGCCAGCAGTTACTCGGTGGGGGAGAAGAATGAAAAACTGTTTTTT.

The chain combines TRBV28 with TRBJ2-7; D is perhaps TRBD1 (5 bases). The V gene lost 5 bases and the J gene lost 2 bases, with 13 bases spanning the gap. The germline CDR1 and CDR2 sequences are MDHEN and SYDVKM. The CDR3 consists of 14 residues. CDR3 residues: CASSLATVTYEQYF. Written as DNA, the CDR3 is TGTGCCAGCAGTCTCGCGACAGTAACCTACGAGCAGTACTTC.

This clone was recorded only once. CDR3 sequence reads: CASSFLPEGARTGELFF. Here the CDR3 DNA reads TGTGCCAGCAGCTTTCTCCCAGAGGGGGCGAGGACCGGGGAGCTGTTTTTT. The chain has TRBV7-9 and TRBJ2-2; the match to TRBD1 covers 7 bases. V dropped 3 bases and J dropped 5; count of bases not matched to a gene: 12. Germline V gene lookup returns CDR1 SEHNR and CDR2 FQNEAQ (reference sequence). The CDR3 is made up of 17 amino acids.

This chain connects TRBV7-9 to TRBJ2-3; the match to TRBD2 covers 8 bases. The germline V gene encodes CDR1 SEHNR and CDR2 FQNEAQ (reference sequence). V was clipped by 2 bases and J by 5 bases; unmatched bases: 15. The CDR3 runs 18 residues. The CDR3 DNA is TGTGCCAGCAGCTTACCCCCTAGGATGGAGCGGGAGAAAGATACGCAGTATTTT. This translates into CASSLPPRMEREKDTQYF. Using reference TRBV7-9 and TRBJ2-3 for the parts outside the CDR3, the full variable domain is DTGVSQNPRHKITKRGQNVTFRCDPISEHNRLYWYRQTLGQGPEFLTYFQNEAQLEKSRLLSDRFSAERPKGSFSTLEIQRTEQGDSAMYLCASSLPPRMEREKDTQYFGPGTRLTVL.

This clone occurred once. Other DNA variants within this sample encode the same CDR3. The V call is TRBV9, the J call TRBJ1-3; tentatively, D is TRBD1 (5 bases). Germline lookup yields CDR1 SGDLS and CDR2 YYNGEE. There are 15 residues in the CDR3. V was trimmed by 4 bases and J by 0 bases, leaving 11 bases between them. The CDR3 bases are TGTGCCAGCAGCCCCAGTGGGGGCTCTGGAAACACCATATATTTT. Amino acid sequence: CASSPSGGSGNTIYF.